In this sample, the clone carrying this TCR beta chain turned up a few times. Generated by immunoSEQ multiplex PCR, the TCRdb table keeps only in-frame clones and is missing some. Seen here are some 120,000 clones, about 86% observed once, and the top ten hold around 17%. Germline V gives CDR1 MNHEY, CDR2 SMNVEV (reference sequence). The CDR3 contains 17 residues. With V trimmed by 5 bases and J by 6 bases, 16 bases remained unmatched. This sample is part of a study of blood T cell repertoires in COVID-19. The gene calls are TRBV27 and TRBJ2-7; 10 bases are a match to TRBD2. This TCR came from a woman aged 50 to 60 with acute or convalescent COVID-19. Sequencing input: peripheral blood. The CDR3 DNA reads TGTGCCAGCAGTCCCTACCAGCTAGCGGGGGCATCTGGCGAGCAGTACTTC. Protein product: CASSPYQLAGASGEQYF.